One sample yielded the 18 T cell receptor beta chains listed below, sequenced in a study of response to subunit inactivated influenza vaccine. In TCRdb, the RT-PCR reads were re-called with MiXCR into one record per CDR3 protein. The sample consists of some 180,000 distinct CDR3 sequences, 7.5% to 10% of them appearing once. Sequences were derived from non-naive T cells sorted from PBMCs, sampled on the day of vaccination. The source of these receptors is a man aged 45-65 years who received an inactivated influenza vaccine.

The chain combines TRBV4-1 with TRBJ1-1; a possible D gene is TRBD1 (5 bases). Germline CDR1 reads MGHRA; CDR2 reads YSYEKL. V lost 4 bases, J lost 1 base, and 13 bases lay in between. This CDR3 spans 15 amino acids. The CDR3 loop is CASSLIPDTNTEAFF. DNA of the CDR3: TGCGCCAGCAGCCTAATCCCGGACACGAACACTGAAGCTTTCTTT.

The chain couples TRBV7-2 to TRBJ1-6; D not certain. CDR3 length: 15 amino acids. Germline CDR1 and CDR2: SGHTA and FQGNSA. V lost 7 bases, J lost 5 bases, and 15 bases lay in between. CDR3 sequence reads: CASTRMGANNSPLHF. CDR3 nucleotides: TGTGCCAGCACCCGGATGGGAGCCAATAATTCACCCCTCCACTTT.

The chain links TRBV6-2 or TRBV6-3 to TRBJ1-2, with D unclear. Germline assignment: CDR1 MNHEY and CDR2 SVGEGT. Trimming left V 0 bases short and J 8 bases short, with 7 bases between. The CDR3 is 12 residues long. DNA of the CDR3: TGTGCCAGCAGTTACTCAGTGAACGGCTACACCTTC. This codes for CASSYSVNGYTF.

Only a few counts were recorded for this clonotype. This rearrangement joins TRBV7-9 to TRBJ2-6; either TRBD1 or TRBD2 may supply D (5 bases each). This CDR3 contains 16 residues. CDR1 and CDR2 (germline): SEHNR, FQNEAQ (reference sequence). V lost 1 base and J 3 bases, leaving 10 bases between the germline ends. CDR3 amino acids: CASSLVGGFGANVLTF. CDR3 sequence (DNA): TGTGCCAGCAGCTTAGTTGGGGGTTTTGGGGCCAACGTCCTGACTTTC.

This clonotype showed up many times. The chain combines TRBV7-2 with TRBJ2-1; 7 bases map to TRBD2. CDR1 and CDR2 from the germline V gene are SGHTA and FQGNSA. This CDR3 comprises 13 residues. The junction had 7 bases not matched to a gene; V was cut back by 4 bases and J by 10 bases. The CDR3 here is CASSSLAGLEQFF. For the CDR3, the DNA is TGTGCCAGCAGCTCCCTCGCGGGACTAGAGCAGTTCTTC.

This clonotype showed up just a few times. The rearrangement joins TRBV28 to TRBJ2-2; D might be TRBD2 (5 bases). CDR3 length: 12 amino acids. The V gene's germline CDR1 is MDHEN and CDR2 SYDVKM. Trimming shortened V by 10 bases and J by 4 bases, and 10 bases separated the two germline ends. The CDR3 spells CAIGRVTGELFF. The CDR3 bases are TGTGCCATCGGGCGGGTCACCGGGGAGCTGTTTTTT.

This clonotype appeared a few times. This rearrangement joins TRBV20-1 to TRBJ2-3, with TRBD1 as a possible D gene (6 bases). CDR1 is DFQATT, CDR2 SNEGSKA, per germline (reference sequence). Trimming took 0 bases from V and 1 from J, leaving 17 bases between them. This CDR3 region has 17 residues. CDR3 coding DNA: TGCAGTGCTAGAGATTTCAGGGGCGCGCATGGCACAGATACGCAGTATTTT. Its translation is CSARDFRGAHGTDTQYF.

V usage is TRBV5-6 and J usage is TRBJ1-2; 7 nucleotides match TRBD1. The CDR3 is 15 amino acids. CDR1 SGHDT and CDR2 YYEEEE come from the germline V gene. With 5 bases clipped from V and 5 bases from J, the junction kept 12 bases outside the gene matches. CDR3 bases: TGTGCCAGCAGTTATGGGACAGTTATCGCGTATGGCTACACCTTC. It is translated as CASSYGTVIAYGYTF.

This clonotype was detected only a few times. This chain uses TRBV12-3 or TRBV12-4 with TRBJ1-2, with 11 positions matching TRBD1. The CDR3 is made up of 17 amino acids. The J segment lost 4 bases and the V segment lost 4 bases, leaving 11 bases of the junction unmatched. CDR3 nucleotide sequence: TGTGCCAGCAGTTCCAAACTAAGGACAGGGGGCTTCTATGGCTACACCTTC. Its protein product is CASSSKLRTGGFYGYTF.

The CDR3 DNA is TGTGCCAGCAGCTTGGTTCAGGGAGGTTCTTTGGGCTACACCTTC. Protein sequence: CASSLVQGGSLGYTF. The chain couples TRBV5-6 to TRBJ1-2; TRBD1 is a possible D gene (5 bases). This CDR3 contains 15 residues. CDR1 and CDR2 (germline): SGHDT, YYEEEE. V was cut by 0 bases and J by 8 bases, with 17 bases left in between.

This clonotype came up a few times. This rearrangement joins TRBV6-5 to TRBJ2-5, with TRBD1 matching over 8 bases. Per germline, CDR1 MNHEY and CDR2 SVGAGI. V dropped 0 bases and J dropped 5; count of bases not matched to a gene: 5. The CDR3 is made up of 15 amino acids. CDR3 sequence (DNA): TGTGCCAGCAGTTACTCTACAGGGGGATGGGAGACCCAGTACTTC. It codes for CASSYSTGGWETQYF.

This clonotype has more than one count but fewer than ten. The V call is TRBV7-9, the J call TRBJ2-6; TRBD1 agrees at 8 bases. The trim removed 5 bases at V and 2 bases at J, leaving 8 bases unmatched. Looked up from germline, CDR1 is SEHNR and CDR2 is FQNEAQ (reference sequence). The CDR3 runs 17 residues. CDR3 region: CASSVPGQAPGANVLTF. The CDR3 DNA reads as TGTGCCAGCAGCGTCCCGGGACAGGCACCTGGGGCCAACGTCCTGACTTTC. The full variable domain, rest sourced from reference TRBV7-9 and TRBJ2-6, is DTGVSQNPRHKITKRGQNVTFRCDPISEHNRLYWYRQTLGQGPEFLTYFQNEAQLEKSRLLSDRFSAERPKGSFSTLEIQRTEQGDSAMYLCASSVPGQAPGANVLTFGAGSRLTVL.

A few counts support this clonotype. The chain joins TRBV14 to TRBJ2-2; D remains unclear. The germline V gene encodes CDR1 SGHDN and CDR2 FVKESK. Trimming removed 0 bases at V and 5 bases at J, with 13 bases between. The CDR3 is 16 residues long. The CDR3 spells CASSQEELGLTGELFF. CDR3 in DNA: TGTGCCAGCAGCCAAGAAGAGTTAGGATTGACCGGGGAGCTGTTTTTT.

The DNA for the CDR3 is TGTGCCAGCAGCTCCCCGAGGGGGACTAGCGGGAGGGTAGATACGCAGTATTTT. Its translation is CASSSPRGTSGRVDTQYF. V gene TRBV11-2 combines with J gene TRBJ2-3, with 16 bases fitting TRBD2. CDR1 and CDR2 (germline): SGHAT, FQNNGV. CDR3 length equals 18 residues. J was trimmed by 5 bases and V by 4 bases; bases with no gene match: 9. Variable domain in full (rest from reference TRBV11-2 and TRBJ2-3): EAGVAQSPRYKIIEKRQSVAFWCNPISGHATLYWYQQILGQGPKLLIQFQNNGVVDDSQLPKDRFSAERLKGVDSTLKIQPAKLEDSAVYLCASSSPRGTSGRVDTQYFGPGTRLTVL.

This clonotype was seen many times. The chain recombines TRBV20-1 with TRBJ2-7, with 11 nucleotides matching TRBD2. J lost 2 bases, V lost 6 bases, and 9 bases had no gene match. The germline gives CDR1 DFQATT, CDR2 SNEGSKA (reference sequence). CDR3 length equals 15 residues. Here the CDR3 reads CSARVLAGGTYEQYF. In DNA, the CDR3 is TGCAGTGCCAGGGTTCTAGCGGGAGGAACCTACGAGCAGTACTTC.

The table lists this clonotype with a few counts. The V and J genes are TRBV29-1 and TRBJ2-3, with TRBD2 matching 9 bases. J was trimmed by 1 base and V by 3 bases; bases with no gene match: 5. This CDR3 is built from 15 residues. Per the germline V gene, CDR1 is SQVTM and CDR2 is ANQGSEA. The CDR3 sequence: CSVDPTSGRTDTQYF. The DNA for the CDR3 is TGCAGCGTTGACCCGACTAGCGGACGCACAGATACGCAGTATTTT.

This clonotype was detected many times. CDR3 amino acids: CSASLLKGVGYEQYF. The CDR3 DNA reads TGCAGTGCTAGTCTCTTAAAGGGAGTTGGGTACGAGCAGTACTTC. This sequence joins TRBV20-1 and TRBJ2-7, with D possibly matching TRBD2 (5 bases). The CDR3 has 15 residues. Germline lookup yields CDR1 DFQATT and CDR2 SNEGSKA (reference sequence). Trimming pared 3 bases from V and 4 bases from J, leaving 19 bases between.

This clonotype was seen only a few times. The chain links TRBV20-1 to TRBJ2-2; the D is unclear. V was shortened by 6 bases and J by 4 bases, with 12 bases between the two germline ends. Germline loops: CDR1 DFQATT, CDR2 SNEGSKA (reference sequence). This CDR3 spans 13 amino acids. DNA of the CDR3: TGCAGTGCCCCCGTTTTGTCCACCGGGGAGCTGTTTTTT. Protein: CSAPVLSTGELFF.